The rows below give T cell receptor beta chains drawn from one sample of a study of cytomegalovirus exposure and HLA in healthy donors. Profiling relied on immunoSEQ multiplex PCR, and the TCRdb table lists in-frame clones only, not all of them. The repertoire holds a few hundred thousand clones, with about 90% as singletons. Sequencing was carried out using PBMCs. The receptors stem from a young man in good health and CMV-seropositive. CDR3s include the opening cysteine and the closing phenylalanine or tryptophan. The D gene is left open where the match is weak. Rows give clone size only sometimes, using once, few, many, or a class for an expanded clone.

j_call	v_call	clone_size	d_call	cdr3_aa	cdr3_nt
TRBJ1-2	TRBV5-6	NA	TRBD1	CASSLAGGASGYTF	TGTGCCAGCAGCTTGGCAGGGGGCGCTTCTGGCTACACCTTC
TRBJ2-1	TRBV4-1	NA	NA	CASSQDGGHNEQFF	TGCGCCAGCAGCCAAGACGGCGGGCACAATGAGCAGTTCTTC
TRBJ2-1	TRBV18	NA	NA	CASSPSSSSYNEQFF	TGTGCCAGCTCACCAAGCAGCAGCTCCTACAATGAGCAGTTCTTC
TRBJ2-2	TRBV4-1	NA	TRBD2	CASSQDLVLAGGATGELFF	TGCGCCAGCAGCCAAGATCTTGTACTAGCGGGAGGGGCCACCGGGGAGCTGTTTTTT
TRBJ1-2	TRBV10-2	NA	NA	CASSETDAYGYTF	TGCGCCAGCAGTGAGACCGACGCCTATGGCTACACCTTC
TRBJ1-1	TRBV2	NA	NA	CASSANRRHEAFF	TGTGCCAGCAGCGCTAACAGAAGGCATGAAGCTTTCTTT
TRBJ1-1	TRBV30	NA	TRBD1	CAWVPGQGRGGTEAFF	TGTGCCTGGGTGCCCGGACAGGGTAGAGGAGGCACTGAAGCTTTCTTT
TRBJ1-3	TRBV7-2	NA	NA	CASSLRGGSGNTIYF	TGTGCCAGCAGCTTAAGAGGGGGCTCTGGAAACACCATATATTTT
TRBJ1-2	TRBV6-5	NA	NA	CASRSPSVSYGYTF	TGTGCCAGCAGATCCCCCTCGGTCTCTTATGGCTACACCTTC
TRBJ2-6	TRBV27	NA	TRBD1	CASSLSGQGPPGANVLTF	TGTGCCAGCAGTTTATCCGGACAGGGTCCCCCAGGGGCCAACGTCCTGACTTTC
TRBJ1-2	TRBV29-1	few	NA	CSVDAAKGNYGYTF	TGCAGCGTTGATGCGGCCAAAGGGAACTATGGCTACACCTTC
TRBJ2-7	TRBV4-3	once	NA	CASSQDLEEGIYEQYF	TGCGCCAGCAGCCAAGACTTGGAGGAGGGGATCTACGAGCAGTACTTC
TRBJ2-7	TRBV7-6	NA	NA	CASSLNNDYEQYF	TGTGCCAGCAGCTTAAACAATGACTACGAGCAGTACTTC
TRBJ1-4	TRBV6-5	NA	NA	CASSYGGRSNEKLFF	TGTGCCAGCAGTTACGGAGGCAGGTCGAATGAAAAACTGTTTTTT
TRBJ2-3	TRBV5-4	once	NA	CASSSPTRPDTQYF	TGTGCCAGCAGCTCTCCGACCCGGCCAGATACGCAGTATTTT
TRBJ1-1	TRBV9	NA	NA	CASSVGRGTEAFF	TGTGCCAGCAGCGTAGGAAGGGGAACTGAAGCTTTCTTT
TRBJ1-1	TRBV18	NA	NA	CASSPSGGTEAFF	TGTGCCAGCTCACCTTCTGGGGGCACTGAAGCTTTCTTT
TRBJ1-2	TRBV6-5	NA	NA	CASSYSAGRHGYTF	TGTGCCAGCAGTTACTCCGCAGGGCGACATGGCTACACCTTC
TRBJ2-7	TRBV2	NA	NA	CASRTNYEQYF	TGTGCCAGCAGGACTAACTACGAGCAGTACTTC
TRBJ2-3	TRBV14	NA	NA	CASSQMAVSTDTQYF	TGTGCCAGCAGCCAAATGGCAGTTAGCACAGATACGCAGTATTTT
TRBJ2-7	TRBV4-3	NA	NA	CASSQEGGIGHEQYF	TGCGCCAGCAGCCAAGAGGGCGGGATCGGCCACGAGCAGTACTTC
TRBJ2-5	TRBV25-1	NA	TRBD2	CASSGETSGETQYF	TGTGCCAGCAGTGGAGAGACTAGCGGAGAGACCCAGTACTTC
TRBJ1-1	TRBV27	NA	NA	CASSSLTGNTEAFF	TGTGCCAGCAGTTCACTCACAGGGAACACTGAAGCTTTCTTT
TRBJ2-7	TRBV6-5	NA	TRBD1	CASSYAGGHEQYF	TGTGCCAGCAGTTACGCAGGGGGCCACGAGCAGTACTTC
TRBJ1-1	TRBV27	NA	TRBD1	CASSLGRGAEAFF	TGTGCCAGCAGTTTGGGCAGGGGGGCTGAAGCTTTCTTT
TRBJ2-1	TRBV5-1	NA	TRBD2	CASSLGTSGAYNEQFF	TGCGCCAGCAGCTTAGGGACTAGCGGGGCCTACAATGAGCAGTTCTTC
TRBJ2-5	TRBV11-3	NA	TRBD2	CASSNPGRGETQYF	TGTGCCAGCAGCAATCCAGGGAGGGGAGAGACCCAGTACTTC
TRBJ1-2	TRBV4-3	NA	NA	CASSKGGFGGGDYGYTF	TGCGCCAGCAGCAAAGGCGGGTTCGGGGGAGGAGACTATGGCTACACCTTC
TRBJ2-7	TRBV2	NA	NA	CASGGGVTYEQYF	TGTGCCAGCGGCGGCGGGGTTACCTACGAGCAGTACTTC
TRBJ1-2	TRBV2	NA	TRBD1	CASSEQGQVGGYTF	TGTGCCAGCAGTGAACAGGGACAGGTCGGCGGCTACACCTTC
TRBJ2-7	TRBV7-8	once	TRBD2	CASSLPGGPYEQYF	TGTGCCAGCAGCTTGCCGGGAGGGCCCTACGAGCAGTACTTC
TRBJ1-5	TRBV4-2	NA	NA	CASSQNDRKGNQPQHF	TGTGCCAGCAGCCAAAACGACAGGAAGGGCAATCAGCCCCAGCATTTT
TRBJ1-1	TRBV5-1	NA	NA	CASSGDPLMNTEAFF	TGCGCCAGCAGCGGGGATCCCTTGATGAACACTGAAGCTTTCTTT
TRBJ2-1	TRBV2	once	NA	CASSVDNEQFF	TGTGCCAGCAGTGTAGACAATGAGCAGTTCTTC
TRBJ1-1	TRBV18	NA	NA	CASSLDRMNTEAFF	TGTGCCAGCTCACTTGACAGGATGAACACTGAAGCTTTCTTT
TRBJ2-3	TRBV6-5	NA	NA	CASSYYFGRTDTQYF	TGTGCCAGCAGTTACTACTTCGGGCGCACAGATACGCAGTATTTT
TRBJ2-3	TRBV5-1	NA	NA	CASRDAGLDTQYF	TGCGCCAGCAGGGACGCAGGATTGGATACGCAGTATTTT
TRBJ1-2	TRBV6-4	NA	TRBD1	CASREGQGTNYGYTF	TGTGCCAGCAGGGAAGGACAGGGGACTAACTATGGCTACACCTTC
TRBJ2-1	TRBV6-6	NA	TRBD2	CASSYLGGLVSNEQFF	TGTGCCAGCAGTTACCTCGGGGGACTAGTTTCCAATGAGCAGTTCTTC
TRBJ1-1	TRBV4-1	NA	NA	CASSQEAGWTEAFF	TGCGCCAGCAGCCAAGAGGCAGGGTGGACTGAAGCTTTCTTT
TRBJ2-1	TRBV27	NA	NA	CASSLSRVRNEQFF	TGTGCCAGCAGTTTATCACGGGTTAGGAATGAGCAGTTCTTC
TRBJ2-7	TRBV20-1	NA	NA	CSARSINEQYF	TGCAGTGCTAGAAGCATAAACGAGCAGTACTTC
TRBJ1-2	TRBV6-6	once	NA	CASSYSQANYGYTF	TGTGCCAGCAGTTACTCCCAGGCTAACTATGGCTACACCTTC
TRBJ2-7	TRBV7-9	NA	TRBD2	CASSLTSGRAVGAYEQYF	TGTGCCAGCAGCTTAACTAGCGGGAGGGCCGTAGGGGCCTACGAGCAGTACTTC
TRBJ2-3	TRBV15	few	TRBD2	CATSRDTSVTDTQYF	TGTGCCACCAGCAGAGATACTAGCGTCACAGATACGCAGTATTTT
TRBJ1-5	TRBV28	NA	TRBD1	CAIPGQGSNQPQHF	TGTGCCATCCCGGGACAGGGGAGCAATCAGCCCCAGCATTTT
TRBJ2-1	TRBV6-1	NA	NA	CASGLSSYNEQFF	TGTGCCAGTGGACTTTCCTCCTACAATGAGCAGTTCTTC
TRBJ2-3	TRBV4-1	few	TRBD2	CASSQDRGLNQYF	TGCGCCAGCAGCCAAGACCGGGGACTAAATCAGTATTTT
TRBJ2-1	TRBV11-2	NA	NA	CASSLAGVRYNEQFF	TGTGCCAGCAGCTTAGCGGGAGTTAGGTACAATGAGCAGTTCTTC
TRBJ2-3	TRBV12-5	NA	TRBD1	CASGLTGGRGGEKEDTQYF	TGTGCTAGTGGCCTGACAGGGGGCCGCGGCGGGGAGAAGGAAGATACGCAGTATTTT
TRBJ2-2	TRBV28	NA	NA	CASSSSTIRRGNTGELFF	TGTGCCAGCAGTTCTTCCACGATTCGCAGGGGGAACACCGGGGAGCTGTTTTTT
TRBJ2-1	TRBV6-5	once	NA	CASSSPSGADEQFF	TGTGCCAGCAGTTCCCCGTCTGGGGCGGATGAGCAGTTCTTC
TRBJ2-7	TRBV19	NA	TRBD1	CASSIPGGGSYEQYF	TGTGCCAGTAGTATACCAGGGGGCGGCTCCTACGAGCAGTACTTC
TRBJ2-1	TRBV5-1	NA	NA	CASSSEGRRDNEQFF	TGCGCCAGCAGCTCGGAAGGGCGTCGGGACAATGAGCAGTTCTTC
TRBJ2-3	TRBV13	NA	NA	CASSFYLGSTDTQYF	TGTGCCAGCAGCTTCTATCTAGGAAGCACAGATACGCAGTATTTT